The 19 T cell receptor beta chains below come from one sample, sequenced in a study of shared clonotypes between healthy human individuals. Data came from immunoSEQ multiplex PCR; TCRdb stores just in-frame clones and leaves some out. There are 1,400,000 or so clones in the sample; 98% occur only once, and around 0.38% lies in the top ten. The specimen was naive CD4+ T cells sorted from blood. Indicated subset: CD45RA+ positively selected. The receptor set was obtained from a young man in good health.

The rearrangement uses TRBV7-9 and TRBJ2-3, with TRBD1 matching 10 bases. Germline V gene sequence: CDR1 SEHNR, CDR2 FQNEAQ (reference sequence). The V and J ends lost 5 bases and 2 bases, in that order; junction bases with no gene match: 4. The CDR3 is 15 residues long. DNA of the CDR3: TGTGCCAGCAGCCCGCGACAGGGGGCCACAGATACGCAGTATTTT. Its protein product is CASSPRQGATDTQYF.

The chain has TRBV6-4 and TRBJ2-2; 7 bases align to TRBD1. The CDR3 loop spans 14 amino acids. The germline V gene has CDR1 MRHNA and CDR2 SNTAGT. J was trimmed by 5 bases and V by 6 bases; bases with no gene match: 6. CDR3 coding DNA: TGTGCCAGCAGAGAGACAGGGATTACCGGGGAGCTGTTTTTT. Its translation: CASRETGITGELFF.

This clone occurred once. The chain couples TRBV6-6 to TRBJ1-4, with D possibly being TRBD1 (6 bases). Germline assignment: CDR1 MNHNY and CDR2 SVGAGI (reference sequence). The CDR3 is 14 amino acids. The V end was cut by 8 bases, the J end by 2 bases, with 12 bases between. CDR3 amino acids: CASGSGATNEKLFF. For the CDR3, the DNA is TGTGCCAGCGGGTCAGGGGCGACTAATGAAAAACTGTTTTTT.

This sequence joins TRBV6-1 and TRBJ2-7; TRBD2 matches at 9 bases. There are 15 residues in the CDR3. The germline V gene encodes CDR1 MNHNS and CDR2 SASEGT. J lost 4 bases, V lost 1 base, and 5 bases had no gene match. The CDR3 loop reads CASSEGGRAGYEQYF. Here the CDR3 DNA reads TGTGCCAGCAGTGAAGGCGGGAGGGCCGGATACGAGCAGTACTTC.

The CDR3 sequence: CASSPGPRGSGANVLTF. DNA for the CDR3: TGTGCCAGCAGCCCGGGTCCTAGAGGCTCTGGGGCCAACGTCCTGACTTTC. The rearrangement uses TRBV7-7 and TRBJ2-6; D is uncertain. Germline values: CDR1 SSHAT, CDR2 FNYEAQ (reference sequence). V was trimmed by 5 bases and J by 0 bases, leaving 14 bases between them. This CDR3 contains 17 residues. The entire variable domain, with the rest obtained from reference TRBV7-7 and TRBJ2-6, is as follows: GAGVSQSPRYKVTKRGQDVTLRCDPISSHATLYWYQQALGQGPEFLTYFNYEAQPDKSGLPSDRFSAERPEGSISTLTIQRTEQRDSAMYRCASSPGPRGSGANVLTFGAGSRLTVL.

This clone was seen once. The J gene is TRBJ1-1, the V gene TRBV15; D remains unclear. Germline V gene data show CDR1 as LNHNV and CDR2 as YYDKDF (reference sequence). There are 13 residues in the CDR3. Trimming took off 4 bases at V and 1 base at J, with 7 bases between the two ends. The CDR3 region is CATSKEGNTEAFF. The CDR3 DNA sequence: TGTGCCACCAGCAAGGAGGGGAACACTGAAGCTTTCTTT. The whole variable domain, remainder taken from reference TRBV15 and TRBJ1-1, is DAMVIQNPRYQVTQFGKPVTLSCSQTLNHNVMYWYQQKSSQAPKLLFHYYDKDFNNEADTPDNFQSRRPNTSFCFLDIRSPGLGDTAMYLCATSKEGNTEAFFGQGTRLTVV.

The CDR3 spells CASSLRGISTDTQYF. CDR3 DNA sequence: TGTGCCAGCAGTCTCCGCGGCATTAGCACAGATACGCAGTATTTT. V gene TRBV27 combines with J gene TRBJ2-3; D is unresolved. This CDR3 spans 15 amino acids. V lost 5 bases to trimming and J lost 0 bases, with 12 bases between them. The germline V gene has CDR1 MNHEY and CDR2 SMNVEV (reference sequence).

The gene calls are TRBV19 and TRBJ1-1; possibly TRBD1 for D (6 bases). V shed 7 bases and J shed 0 bases, with 15 bases lying between them. CDR1 and CDR2 (germline): LNHDA, SQIVND (reference sequence). The length of the CDR3 is 15 residues. The DNA of the CDR3 is TGTGCCAGTAACAGCGGCAGGGGAATGAACACTGAAGCTTTCTTT. Protein product: CASNSGRGMNTEAFF. Full variable domain (remainder filled in from reference TRBV19 and TRBJ1-1): DGGITQSPKYLFRKEGQNVTLSCEQNLNHDAMYWYRQDPGQGLRLIYYSQIVNDFQKGDIAEGYSVSREKKESFPLTVTSAQKNPTAFYLCASNSGRGMNTEAFFGQGTRLTVV.

The chain couples TRBV6-1 to TRBJ2-1; TRBD1 might be the D (5 bases). Deletions cut 9 bases from V and 6 bases from J, with 18 bases between. Germline CDR1 reads MNHNS; CDR2 reads SASEGT. The CDR3 consists of 14 residues. This CDR3 reads CASNSGNSVNEQFF. The DNA of the CDR3 is TGTGCCAGTAACTCAGGGAATTCGGTCAATGAGCAGTTCTTC.

The V gene is TRBV27, the J gene TRBJ2-2, with 7 nucleotides matching TRBD1. With V trimmed by 0 bases and J by 1 base, 8 bases remained unmatched. The length of the CDR3 is 18 residues. The germline gives CDR1 MNHEY, CDR2 SMNVEV (reference sequence). The CDR3 sequence: CASSLSPTGVRNTGELFF. For the CDR3, the DNA is TGTGCCAGCAGTTTATCGCCTACAGGGGTACGGAACACCGGGGAGCTGTTTTTT.

The J gene is TRBJ2-1, the V gene TRBV28; 12 bases align to TRBD2. The CDR3 is made up of 17 amino acids. V shed 3 bases, J shed 5 bases, and the junction held 8 bases outside the gene matches. Germline lookup yields CDR1 MDHEN and CDR2 SYDVKM. The CDR3 protein is CASSFLFTSGRNNEQFF. In DNA, the CDR3 is TGTGCCAGCAGTTTTCTTTTCACTAGCGGGAGGAACAATGAGCAGTTCTTC.

The chain links TRBV27 to TRBJ1-1; D might be TRBD1 (6 bases). CDR3 length: 15 residues. V dropped 6 bases and J dropped 0 bases, with 14 bases sitting between them. CDR1 MNHEY and CDR2 SMNVEV come from the germline V gene (reference sequence). CDR3 bases: TGTGCCAGCAGGTCCCTCAGGACAGTGAACACTGAAGCTTTCTTT. As protein: CASRSLRTVNTEAFF.

The chain couples TRBV18 to TRBJ2-5, with 12 bases matching TRBD1. The CDR3 has 15 residues. The germline CDR1 and CDR2 sequences are KGHSH and LQKENI. V was clipped by 6 bases and J by 3 bases; unmatched bases: 5. The CDR3, as DNA: TGTGCCAGCTCGACGGGACAGGGGGCGGAAGAGACCCAGTACTTC. The encoded protein is CASSTGQGAEETQYF. The full variable domain, completed using reference TRBV18 and TRBJ2-5, is NAGVMQNPRHLVRRRGQEARLRCSPMKGHSHVYWYRQLPEEGLKFMVYLQKENIIDESGMPKERFSAEFPKEGPSILRIQQVVRGDSAAYFCASSTGQGAEETQYFGPGTRLLVL.

The chain carries TRBV7-9 and TRBJ2-1; tentative D call: TRBD2 (5 bases). With 2 bases removed from V and 2 bases from J, the gap between germline ends came to 13 bases. Germline V gives CDR1 SEHNR, CDR2 FQNEAQ (reference sequence). The CDR3 totals 16 residues. The CDR3: CASSLRSGGTYNEQFF. DNA of the CDR3: TGTGCCAGCAGCTTAAGGAGCGGTGGGACCTACAATGAGCAGTTCTTC.

This CDR3 is CASSVGRLAGGYNEQFF. For the CDR3, the DNA is TGTGCCAGCAGCGTGGGGCGACTAGCGGGAGGCTACAATGAGCAGTTCTTC. The rearrangement links TRBV9 to TRBJ2-1; 13 bases fit TRBD2. Germline trimming cut 2 bases from V and 3 bases from J; bases unmatched to any gene: 5. Germline CDR1 is SGDLS and CDR2 is YYNGEE. The CDR3 is 17 amino acids.

Here the CDR3 reads CASSSSNYNEQFF. CDR3 DNA sequence: TGTGCCAGCAGTAGCTCGAATTACAATGAGCAGTTCTTC. The chain links TRBV6-5 to TRBJ2-1; unclear D gene. The CDR3 loop spans 13 amino acids. V lost 5 bases and J 4 bases, leaving 9 bases between the germline ends. Germline CDR1 and CDR2: MNHEY and SVGAGI.

The chain recombines TRBV7-2 with TRBJ2-7; TRBD1 is a possible D gene (6 bases). The CDR3 is made up of 13 amino acids. CDR1 is SGHTA, CDR2 FQGNSA, per germline. V lost 7 bases, J lost 0 bases, and 10 bases lay in between. CDR3 protein: CASNDRTSYEQYF. The CDR3 DNA is TGTGCCAGCAATGACAGGACCTCCTACGAGCAGTACTTC. Full variable domain (outside the CDR3, taken from reference TRBV7-2 and TRBJ2-7): GAGVSQSPSNKVTEKGKDVELRCDPISGHTALYWYRQSLGQGLEFLIYFQGNSAPDKSGLPSDRFSAERTGGSVSTLTIQRTQQEDSAVYLCASNDRTSYEQYFGPGTRLTVT.

The CDR3 loop reads CSARGEYGYTF. The DNA of the CDR3 is TGCAGTGCTAGAGGGGAATATGGCTACACCTTC. This chain links TRBV20-1 with TRBJ1-2, with unresolved D. Trimming cost V 1 base and J 5 bases, with 5 bases left between them. The CDR3 consists of 11 residues. Germline V gives CDR1 DFQATT, CDR2 SNEGSKA (reference sequence).

The V and J genes are TRBV7-9 and TRBJ2-1, with 14 bases matching TRBD2. The ends lost 5 bases at V and 7 bases at J; junction bases unmatched: 10. Looked up from germline, CDR1 is SEHNR and CDR2 is FQNEAQ (reference sequence). The CDR3 has 17 residues. CDR3 in DNA: TGTGCCAGCAGCAGGGGGGGACTAGCGGGAGATCGGAATGAGCAGTTCTTC. It specifies CASSRGGLAGDRNEQFF.